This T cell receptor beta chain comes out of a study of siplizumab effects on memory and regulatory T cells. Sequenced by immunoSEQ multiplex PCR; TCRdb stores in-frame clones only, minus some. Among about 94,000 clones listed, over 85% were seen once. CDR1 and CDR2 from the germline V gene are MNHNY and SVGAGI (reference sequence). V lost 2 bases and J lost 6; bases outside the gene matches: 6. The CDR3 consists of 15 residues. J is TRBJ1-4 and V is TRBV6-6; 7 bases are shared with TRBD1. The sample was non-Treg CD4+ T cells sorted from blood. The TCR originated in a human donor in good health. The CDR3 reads CASSYPTGVDEKLFF. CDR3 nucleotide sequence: TGTGCCAGCAGTTACCCTACAGGGGTCGATGAAAAACTGTTTTTT.